The rows below give T cell receptor beta chains drawn from one sample of a study of OX40 agonist ivuxolimab in advanced cancers. The method was immunoSEQ multiplex PCR; TCRdb's version includes in-frame clones alone and lacks a portion of them. The table shows roughly 20,000 clones, with around 83% occurring only once. The sequences come from CD4+ or CD8+ T cells sorted from blood, collected in a trial of the OX40 agonist ivuxolimab. Every receptor here comes from an adult with an advanced solid tumor such as melanoma, head and neck, liver or kidney cancer. CDR3s include the opening cysteine and the closing phenylalanine or tryptophan. D genes are given only for firm matches. Clone size is shown for a subset of rows, as once, few, many or a class of expanded clone.

j_call | v_call | clone_size | d_call | cdr3_aa | cdr3_nt
TRBJ1-2 | TRBV5-6 | NA | NA | CASSSLNYGYTF | TGTGCCAGCAGCTCCCTTAACTATGGCTACACCTTC
TRBJ1-1 | TRBV11-2 | large | TRBD1 | CASSSRGTANTEAFF | TGTGCCAGCAGCTCGCGCGGGACAGCGAACACTGAAGCTTTCTTT
TRBJ2-7 | TRBV2 | NA | NA | CASATLHEQYF | TGTGCCAGCGCAACCCTACACGAGCAGTACTTC
TRBJ1-6 | TRBV7-2 | NA | TRBD1 | CASSLFTGVMNSPLHF | TGTGCCAGCAGCTTATTTACAGGGGTTATGAATTCACCCCTCCACTTT
TRBJ2-5 | TRBV5-1 | NA | NA | CASSLALVRGQETQYF | TGCGCCAGCAGCTTGGCGCTAGTGAGGGGGCAAGAGACCCAGTACTTC
TRBJ2-5 | TRBV5-4 | NA | NA | CASSLDREETQYF | TGTGCCAGCAGCTTGGACAGGGAAGAGACCCAGTACTTC
TRBJ1-1 | TRBV27 | NA | NA | CASSLRAGMNTEAFF | TGTGCCAGCAGTTTAAGGGCGGGTATGAACACTGAAGCTTTCTTT
TRBJ1-1 | TRBV5-1 | once | NA | CASSLAGGNTEAFF | TGCGCCAGCAGCTTGGCGGGCGGCAACACTGAAGCTTTCTTT
TRBJ2-5 | TRBV11-1 | NA | NA | CASSLTLETQYF | TGTGCCAGCAGCTTAACTTTGGAGACCCAGTACTTC
TRBJ1-2 | TRBV28 | NA | NA | CAAENGANYGYTF | TGTGCCGCCGAGAACGGGGCTAACTATGGCTACACCTTC
TRBJ1-1 | TRBV6-5 | NA | NA | CASSPRKNTEAFF | TGTGCCAGCAGTCCCAGAAAGAACACTGAAGCTTTCTTT
TRBJ2-5 | TRBV9 | few | NA | CASSAGHDWQETQYF | TGTGCCAGCAGCGCGGGACACGATTGGCAAGAGACCCAGTACTTC
TRBJ2-5 | TRBV7-2 | NA | NA | CASSSRGEETQYF | TGTGCCAGCAGCTCTAGGGGGGAAGAGACCCAGTACTTC
TRBJ2-3 | TRBV28 | NA | NA | CASSLRPGDTDTQYF | TGTGCCAGCAGTTTACGACCAGGTGACACAGATACGCAGTATTTT
TRBJ2-7 | TRBV9 | NA | NA | CASSRGGTPKNEQYF | TGTGCCAGCAGCAGAGGGGGGACCCCGAAGAACGAGCAGTACTTC
TRBJ1-5 | TRBV6-1 | NA | TRBD1 | CASTSHRQGFEPQHF | TGTGCCAGCACATCTCATAGACAGGGATTTGAGCCCCAGCATTTT
TRBJ2-7 | TRBV30 | NA | TRBD2 | CAWSGGANEQYF | TGTGCCTGGAGCGGGGGGGCCAACGAGCAGTACTTC
TRBJ2-5 | TRBV19 | NA | TRBD2 | CASSRTSGGIQETQYF | TGTGCCAGTAGCCGAACTAGCGGGGGCATTCAAGAGACCCAGTACTTC
TRBJ1-5 | TRBV28 | once | NA | CASSVGLGSYQPQHF | TGTGCCAGCAGCGTGGGATTAGGAAGCTATCAGCCCCAGCATTTT
TRBJ1-2 | TRBV27 | NA | NA | CASSLRDTNYGYTF | TGTGCCAGCAGTTTGCGAGACACGAACTATGGCTACACCTTC
TRBJ2-3 | TRBV10-3 | once | TRBD2 | CAISESTGGDTQYF | TGTGCCATCAGTGAGTCTACGGGGGGAGATACGCAGTATTTT
TRBJ1-1 | TRBV27 | NA | NA | CASSSPGLNTEAFF | TGTGCCAGCAGTTCCCCAGGGCTCAACACTGAAGCTTTCTTT
TRBJ2-5 | TRBV27 | NA | NA | CASSLKGLRGGGGTQYF | TGTGCCAGCAGTTTAAAGGGACTCCGAGGAGGCGGAGGGACCCAGTACTTC
TRBJ1-2 | TRBV30 | once | TRBD1 | CAPPGQGGYTF | TGTGCCCCCCCCGGACAGGGAGGCTACACCTTC
TRBJ2-3 | TRBV6-1 | NA | NA | CASSDRGVVDTQYF | TGTGCCAGCAGTGACAGGGGCGTTGTAGATACGCAGTATTTT
TRBJ1-5 | TRBV19 | NA | TRBD1 | CASSLRQGYLNQPQHF | TGTGCCAGTAGTCTTAGACAGGGATATCTCAATCAGCCCCAGCATTTT